This T cell receptor (beta chain) stems from a study of T-cell reconstitution after alpha-beta-depleted transplantation in children. Unique molecular identifiers were used in preparing the TCRbeta library. Each CDR3 protein gets one entry after TCRdb re-called the PCR reads with MiXCR. The repertoire holds approximately 250,000 distinct CDR3 sequences, approximately 9.9% seen once, with about 4.8% in the top ten. CDR1 and CDR2 from the germline V gene are MNHEY and SVGEGT. Trimming shortened V by 7 bases and J by 8 bases, and 15 bases separated the two germline ends. CDR3 length: 13 amino acids. In its sample, this clonotype was seen many times.

The clonotype originates from a human donor who donated a stem cell graft to a child with SCID. V and J are TRBV6-2 or TRBV6-3 and TRBJ2-1; no firm D call. The sequenced sample was PBMCs from the stem cell graft donor, obtained from the stem cell graft. The CDR3 DNA sequence: TGTGCCAGCAACCCCCCATCGTCCGATGAGCAGTTCTTC. It specifies CASNPPSSDEQFF.